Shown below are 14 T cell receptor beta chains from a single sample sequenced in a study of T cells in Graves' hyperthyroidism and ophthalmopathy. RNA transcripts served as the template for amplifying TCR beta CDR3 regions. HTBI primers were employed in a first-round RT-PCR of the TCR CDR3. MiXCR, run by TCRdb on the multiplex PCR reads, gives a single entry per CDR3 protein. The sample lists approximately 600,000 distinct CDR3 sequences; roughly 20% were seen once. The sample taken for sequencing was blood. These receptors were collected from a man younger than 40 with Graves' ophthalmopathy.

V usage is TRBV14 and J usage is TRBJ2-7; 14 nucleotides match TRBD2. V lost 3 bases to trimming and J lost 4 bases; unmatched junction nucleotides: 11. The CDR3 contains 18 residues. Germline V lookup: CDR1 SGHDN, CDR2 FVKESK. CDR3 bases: TGTGCCAGCAGCCAGCGACCCTCGGGACTAGCGGGAGTGTACGAGCAGTACTTC. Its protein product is CASSQRPSGLAGVYEQYF.

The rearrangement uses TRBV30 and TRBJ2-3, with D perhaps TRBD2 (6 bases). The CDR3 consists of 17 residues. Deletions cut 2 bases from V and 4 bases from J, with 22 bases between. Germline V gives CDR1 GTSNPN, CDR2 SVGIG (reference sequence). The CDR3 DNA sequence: TGTGCCTGGAGTACCGGGGTATCCGGGGGAGTTGCAGATACGCAGTATTTT. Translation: CAWSTGVSGGVADTQYF.

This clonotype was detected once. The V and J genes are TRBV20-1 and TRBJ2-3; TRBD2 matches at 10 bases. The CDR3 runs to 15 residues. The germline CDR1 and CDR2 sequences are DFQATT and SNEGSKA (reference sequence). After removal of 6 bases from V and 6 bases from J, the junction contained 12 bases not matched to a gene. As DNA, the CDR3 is TGCAGTGCCACGAGGCTAGCGGGGGCGGGGGATACGCAGTATTTT. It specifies CSATRLAGAGDTQYF.

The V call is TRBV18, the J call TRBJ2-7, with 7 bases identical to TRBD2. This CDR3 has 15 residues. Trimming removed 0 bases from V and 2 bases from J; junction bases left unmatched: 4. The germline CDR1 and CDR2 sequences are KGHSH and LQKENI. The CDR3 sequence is CASSPPPTSAYEQYF. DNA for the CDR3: TGTGCCAGCTCACCACCCCCTACTAGCGCCTACGAGCAGTACTTC.

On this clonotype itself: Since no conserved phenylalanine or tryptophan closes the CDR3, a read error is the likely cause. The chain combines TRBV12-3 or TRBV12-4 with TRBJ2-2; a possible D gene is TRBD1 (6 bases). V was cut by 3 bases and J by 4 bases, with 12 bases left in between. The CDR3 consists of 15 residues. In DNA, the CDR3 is TGTGCCAGCAGTTTCGCAGGGGTGAGCACCGGGGAGCTGTTTCTT. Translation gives CASSFAGVSTGELFL.

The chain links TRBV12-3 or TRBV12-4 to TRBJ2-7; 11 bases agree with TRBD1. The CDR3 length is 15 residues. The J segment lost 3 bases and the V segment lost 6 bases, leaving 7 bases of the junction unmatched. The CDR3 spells CASRGQGERRYEQYF. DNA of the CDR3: TGTGCCAGCAGGGGACAGGGGGAGAGGCGCTACGAGCAGTACTTC.

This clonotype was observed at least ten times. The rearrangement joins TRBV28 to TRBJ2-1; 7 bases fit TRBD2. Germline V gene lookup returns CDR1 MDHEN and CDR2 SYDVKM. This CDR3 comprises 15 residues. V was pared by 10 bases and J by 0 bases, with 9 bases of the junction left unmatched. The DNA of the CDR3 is TGTGCCACTGAGAACGGGAGGAGCTCCTACAATGAGCAGTTCTTC. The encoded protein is CATENGRSSYNEQFF.

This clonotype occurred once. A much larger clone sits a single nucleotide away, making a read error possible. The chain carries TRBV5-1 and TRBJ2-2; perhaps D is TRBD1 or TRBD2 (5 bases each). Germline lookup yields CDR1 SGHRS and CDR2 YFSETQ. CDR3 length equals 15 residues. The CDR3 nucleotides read TGCGCCAGCAGGATGGAGGTCCTGGGGACCGGGGAGCCGTTTTTT. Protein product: CASRMEVLGTGEPFF. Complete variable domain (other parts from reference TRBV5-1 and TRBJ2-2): KAGVTQTPRYLIKTRGQQVTLSCSPISGHRSVSWYQQTPGQGLQFLFEYFSETQRNKGNFPGRFSGRQFSNSRSEMNVSTLELGDSALYLCASRMEVLGTGEPFFGEGSRLTVL.

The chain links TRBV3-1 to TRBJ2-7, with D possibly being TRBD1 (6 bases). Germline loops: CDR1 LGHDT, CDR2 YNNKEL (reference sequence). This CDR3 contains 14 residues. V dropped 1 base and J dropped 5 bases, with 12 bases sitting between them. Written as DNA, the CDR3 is TGTGCCAGCAGCCAAGCGTTACAGGGCAACGAGCAGTACTTC. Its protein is CASSQALQGNEQYF.

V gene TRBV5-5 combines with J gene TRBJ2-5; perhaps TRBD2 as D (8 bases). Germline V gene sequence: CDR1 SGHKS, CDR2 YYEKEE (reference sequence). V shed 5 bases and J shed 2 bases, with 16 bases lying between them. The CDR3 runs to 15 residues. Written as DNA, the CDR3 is TGTGCCAGCAGGAACGGGGGGGGACAGCAAGAGACCCAGTACTTC. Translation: CASRNGGGQQETQYF.

DNA for the CDR3: TGTGCCAGCAGTTGGGGGACTGGGTCCACAGATACGCAGTATTTT. Protein sequence: CASSWGTGSTDTQYF. The V gene is TRBV27, the J gene TRBJ2-3; D perhaps matches TRBD2 (6 bases). Germline CDR1 reads MNHEY; CDR2 reads SMNVEV (reference sequence). This CDR3 has 15 amino acids. V was clipped by 4 bases and J by 2 bases, with 13 bases between them.

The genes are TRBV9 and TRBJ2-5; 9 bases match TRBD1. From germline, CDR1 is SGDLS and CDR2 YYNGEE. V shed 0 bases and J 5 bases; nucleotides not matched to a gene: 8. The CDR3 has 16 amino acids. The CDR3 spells CASSVGVTGGFETQYF. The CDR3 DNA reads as TGTGCCAGCAGCGTAGGGGTGACAGGGGGTTTCGAGACCCAGTACTTC.

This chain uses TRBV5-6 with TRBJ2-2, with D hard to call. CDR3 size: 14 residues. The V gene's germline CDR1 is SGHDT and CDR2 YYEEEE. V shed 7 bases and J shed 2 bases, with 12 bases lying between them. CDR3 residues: CASVVSGNTGELFF. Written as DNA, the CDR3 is TGTGCCAGCGTAGTATCAGGAAACACCGGGGAGCTGTTTTTT.

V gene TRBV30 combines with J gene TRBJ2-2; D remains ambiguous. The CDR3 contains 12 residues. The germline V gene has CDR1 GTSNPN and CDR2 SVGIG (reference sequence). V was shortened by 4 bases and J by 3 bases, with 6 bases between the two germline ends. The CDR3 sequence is CAWTFYTGELFF. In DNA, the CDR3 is TGTGCCTGGACCTTTTACACCGGGGAGCTGTTTTTT.